The T cell receptor beta chain described here comes from a study of OX40 agonist ivuxolimab in advanced cancers. V lost 5 bases, J lost 3 bases, and 23 bases lay in between. Per the germline V gene, CDR1 is LNHNV and CDR2 is YYDKDF (reference sequence). The CDR3 is made up of 18 amino acids. TCRdb keeps only in-frame clones here, not all; method: immunoSEQ multiplex PCR. The sample yields about 59,000 clones, 85% to 90% seen once. The sample in question was CD4+ or CD8+ T cells sorted from blood, obtained in a trial of the OX40 agonist ivuxolimab. The receptor was isolated from an adult with an advanced solid tumor such as melanoma, head and neck, liver or kidney cancer. The rearrangement uses TRBV15 and TRBJ2-4, with D unresolved. The CDR3 is CATSAHGSGVVGKNIQYF. CDR3 coding DNA: TGTGCCACCAGCGCACATGGGTCAGGTGTGGTAGGCAAAAACATTCAGTACTTC.